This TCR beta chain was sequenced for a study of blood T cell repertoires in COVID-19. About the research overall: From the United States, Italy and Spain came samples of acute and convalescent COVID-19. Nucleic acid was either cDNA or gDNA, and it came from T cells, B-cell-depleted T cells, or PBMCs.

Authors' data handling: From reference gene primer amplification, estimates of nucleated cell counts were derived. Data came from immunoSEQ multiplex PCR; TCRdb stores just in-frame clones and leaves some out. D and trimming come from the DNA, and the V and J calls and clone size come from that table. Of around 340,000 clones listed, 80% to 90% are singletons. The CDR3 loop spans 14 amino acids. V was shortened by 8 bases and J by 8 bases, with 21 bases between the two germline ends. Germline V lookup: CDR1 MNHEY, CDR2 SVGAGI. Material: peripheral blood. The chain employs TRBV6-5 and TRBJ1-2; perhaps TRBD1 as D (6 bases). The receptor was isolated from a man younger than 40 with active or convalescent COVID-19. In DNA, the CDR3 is TGTGCCAGCGTTGGGGGGGGCCCAGCAAGGGGCTACACCTTC. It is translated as CASVGGGPARGYTF.